These 30 T cell receptor beta chains were all obtained from the same sample, sequenced in a study of CD8+ T cells in alopecia areata. It was cDNA, reverse transcribed from extracted RNA, that served as the sequencing template. The data were produced by immunoSEQ multiplex PCR, yet TCRdb's version contains in-frame clones alone and is incomplete. This repertoire shows 15,000 to 20,000 clones, 50% to 70% found once; its top ten account for under 8.5%. Regarding treatment: oral pan-JAK inhibitor, 5-10 mg twice daily. Those with alopecia areata gave lesional scalp punch biopsies and peripheral blood. Sequencing was performed on skin, taken at week 4, from a patient treated with tofacitinib. These receptors all come from a human donor with alopecia areata.

V gene TRBV9 combines with J gene TRBJ2-5, with a possible D match to TRBD2 (6 bases). V dropped 0 bases and J dropped 3 bases, with 12 bases sitting between them. Germline V gene sequence: CDR1 SGDLS, CDR2 YYNGEE. The CDR3 consists of 15 residues. In DNA form, the CDR3 reads TGTGCCAGCAGCGTAGGGCTAGCGTTAAAAGAGACCCAGTACTTC. Its protein is CASSVGLALKETQYF.

In its sample, this clone was seen a few times. This rearrangement joins TRBV5-4 to TRBJ1-6; 9 bases agree with TRBD1. J was trimmed by 10 bases and V by 4 bases; bases with no gene match: 12. The CDR3 covers 16 residues. Germline V gene lookup returns CDR1 SGHNT and CDR2 YYREEE (reference sequence). The CDR3 region is CASSGDRDRVGSPLHF. The CDR3 DNA is TGTGCCAGCAGCGGGGACCGGGACAGGGTCGGCTCACCCCTCCACTTT. Supplemented by reference TRBV5-4 and TRBJ1-6, the full variable domain reads ETGVTQSPTHLIKTRGQQVTLRCSSQSGHNTVSWYQQALGQGPQFIFQYYREEENGRGNFPPRFSGLQFPNYSSELNVNALELDDSALYLCASSGDRDRVGSPLHFGNGTRLTVT.

Only one count was recorded for this clone. The chain recombines TRBV6-1 with TRBJ2-3; TRBD1 is a possible D gene (5 bases). The CDR3 runs 13 residues. Trimming removed 3 bases at V and 3 bases at J, with 7 bases between. In germline, CDR1 is MNHNS, CDR2 SASEGT. The CDR3, as DNA: TGTGCCAGCAGTGATAGGGGAACAGATACGCAGTATTTT. Translating gives CASSDRGTDTQYF.

This clone has more than one count but fewer than ten. The rearrangement uses TRBV6-5 and TRBJ2-7; D might be TRBD2 (5 bases). The germline V and J ends were trimmed by 2 bases and 3 bases, with 17 bases remaining between them. The CDR3 runs 16 residues. The germline V gene has CDR1 MNHEY and CDR2 SVGAGI. CDR3 bases: TGTGCCAGCAGTTACGGCCGAGGGTTCCGCAACTACGAGCAGTACTTC. Protein: CASSYGRGFRNYEQYF.

The genes are TRBV5-6 and TRBJ2-2; 9 positions match TRBD1. The CDR3 contains 18 residues. V trimming: 0 bases; J trimming: 7 bases; junction bases outside the gene matches: 13. Germline CDR1 reads SGHDT; CDR2 reads YYEEEE. The CDR3 protein is CASSLVGDRVLSGGELFF. CDR3 sequence (DNA): TGTGCCAGCAGCTTGGTGGGGGACAGGGTGCTATCCGGCGGGGAGCTGTTTTTT.

This clone was detected only once. The chain employs TRBV10-3 and TRBJ2-1; the match to TRBD2 covers 16 bases. Germline CDR1 ENHRY, CDR2 SYGVKD. Trimming at V came to 8 bases and at J to 8 bases, leaving 3 bases not matched to a gene. This CDR3 contains 14 residues. The CDR3 is CAIGTSGGEDEQFF. The CDR3 nucleotides read TGTGCCATCGGGACTAGCGGGGGGGAGGATGAGCAGTTCTTC.

This clone has only one observation. The V and J genes are TRBV18 and TRBJ1-2; no definite D call. CDR1 and CDR2 (germline): KGHSH, LQKENI. V gave up 4 bases and J gave up 0 bases, with 15 bases separating them. The CDR3 runs to 16 residues. Here the CDR3 reads CASSRGSASTNYGYTF. CDR3 bases: TGTGCCAGCTCACGTGGAAGTGCCAGCACTAACTATGGCTACACCTTC.

Relative to its sample, this clone is medium-sized. This chain connects TRBV5-6 to TRBJ1-2, with D unresolved. Trimming cost V 0 bases and J 5 bases, with 5 bases left between them. The CDR3 spans 12 residues. In germline, CDR1 is SGHDT, CDR2 YYEEEE. This CDR3 is CASSLGGYGYTF. The CDR3 coding sequence is TGTGCCAGCAGCTTGGGCGGTTATGGCTACACCTTC.

This clone is termed medium-sized. In DNA, the CDR3 is TGCAGCGTTGGGACAGGGGTATCAGATACGCAGTATTTT. Amino acid sequence: CSVGTGVSDTQYF. This rearrangement joins TRBV29-1 to TRBJ2-3, with 9 bases aligning to TRBD1. The CDR3 totals 13 residues. Trimming removed 4 bases from V and 4 bases from J; junction bases left unmatched: 3. Germline V gene lookup returns CDR1 SQVTM and CDR2 ANQGSEA.

The chain couples TRBV6-5 to TRBJ1-1; D gene unclear. This CDR3 is 14 amino acids long. The germline CDR1 and CDR2 sequences are MNHEY and SVGAGI. The germline V and J ends were trimmed by 0 bases and 6 bases, with 11 bases remaining between them. The CDR3 DNA follows: TGTGCCAGCAGTTACTCGCCGTGGGGTTCTGAAGCTTTCTTT. Protein sequence: CASSYSPWGSEAFF.

This clone was seen just once. The rearrangement joins TRBV5-4 to TRBJ2-5, with D perhaps TRBD2 (5 bases). Trimming removed 6 bases at V and 1 base at J, with 16 bases between. CDR1 and CDR2 from the germline V gene are SGHNT and YYREEE (reference sequence). This CDR3 comprises 15 residues. Written as DNA, the CDR3 is TGTGCCAGCACCGCCCGGGAAAGGGTCCAAGAGACCCAGTACTTC. This translates into CASTARERVQETQYF. Full variable domain (remainder filled in from reference TRBV5-4 and TRBJ2-5): ETGVTQSPTHLIKTRGQQVTLRCSSQSGHNTVSWYQQALGQGPQFIFQYYREEENGRGNFPPRFSGLQFPNYSSELNVNALELDDSALYLCASTARERVQETQYFGPGTRLLVL.

This clone showed up just a few times. The chain joins TRBV18 to TRBJ2-2; 7 bases match TRBD1. With 2 bases clipped from V and 6 bases from J, the junction kept 0 bases outside the gene matches. In germline, CDR1 is KGHSH, CDR2 LQKENI. This CDR3 contains 13 residues. CDR3 in amino acids: CASSPGTAGELFF. In DNA form, the CDR3 reads TGTGCCAGCTCACCAGGGACAGCCGGGGAGCTGTTTTTT.

The V and J genes are TRBV25-1 and TRBJ1-4; perhaps TRBD1 as D (6 bases). CDR3 length: 14 amino acids. V gave up 8 bases and J gave up 2 bases, with 12 bases separating them. Germline CDR1 and CDR2: MGHDK and SYGVNS. CDR3 residues: CASGGAGTNEKLFF. CDR3 sequence (DNA): TGTGCCAGCGGGGGGGCAGGGACTAATGAAAAACTGTTTTTT.

The table lists this clone with a few counts. V usage is TRBV15 and J usage is TRBJ2-1; D is perhaps TRBD2 (5 bases). Germline assignment: CDR1 LNHNV and CDR2 YYDKDF (reference sequence). The CDR3 loop spans 15 amino acids. Trimming took off 1 base at V and 4 bases at J, with 11 bases between the two ends. The CDR3 region has the DNA TGTGCCACCAGCAGAGGAGGCGCGGGTTACAATGAGCAGTTCTTC. It specifies CATSRGGAGYNEQFF.

This clone is large (0.1 to 1%) within its sample. V gene TRBV4-1 combines with J gene TRBJ2-5, with D possibly matching TRBD2 (6 bases). V was clipped by 3 bases and J by 3 bases, with 20 bases between them. Germline lookup yields CDR1 MGHRA and CDR2 YSYEKL. The CDR3 is 17 amino acids. CDR3 bases: TGCGCCAGCAGCCAGGAGAGGGTCTGGGGAGGCGAAGAGACCCAGTACTTC. It yields the protein CASSQERVWGGEETQYF.

The chain links TRBV27 to TRBJ1-5, with D unclear. The V and J ends lost 6 bases and 1 base respectively, with 10 bases between them. Germline values: CDR1 MNHEY, CDR2 SMNVEV (reference sequence). CDR3 length equals 14 residues. The CDR3 loop is CASRDGGSNQPQHF. In DNA form, the CDR3 reads TGTGCCAGCAGGGACGGTGGAAGCAATCAGCCCCAGCATTTT.

The V call is TRBV6-1, the J call TRBJ1-1, with 7 bases that match TRBD1. In germline, CDR1 is MNHNS, CDR2 SASEGT. There are 15 residues in the CDR3. J gave up 7 bases and V 4 bases, and 12 bases lay outside the gene matches. This chain's CDR3 is CASSVTLRDSDEAFF. CDR3 coding DNA: TGTGCCAGCAGTGTAACCCTCCGGGACAGCGATGAAGCTTTCTTT.

The J gene is TRBJ1-2, the V gene TRBV9; 7 bases align to TRBD1. J was trimmed by 3 bases and V by 6 bases; bases with no gene match: 2. The germline gives CDR1 SGDLS, CDR2 YYNGEE. The CDR3 is 12 amino acids. CDR3: CASKGADYGYTF. CDR3 coding DNA: TGTGCCAGCAAGGGGGCAGACTATGGCTACACCTTC.

The chain links TRBV6-1 to TRBJ1-5; D is unresolved. CDR1 and CDR2 from the germline V gene are MNHNS and SASEGT. The CDR3 has 13 amino acids. The ends were cut back, 3 bases at V and 3 bases at J, with 6 bases in the middle. CDR3 sequence reads: CASSDVNNQPQHF. The CDR3 nucleotides are TGTGCCAGCAGTGACGTGAACAATCAGCCCCAGCATTTT.

The rearrangement uses TRBV6-1 and TRBJ2-3; D is undetermined. The CDR3 is 14 residues long. CDR1 is MNHNS, CDR2 SASEGT, per germline. Trimming took off 4 bases at V and 4 bases at J, with 12 bases between the two ends. The CDR3: CASSAMLTADTQYF. The CDR3 nucleotides are TGTGCCAGCAGTGCTATGCTTACTGCAGATACGCAGTATTTT.

A word on this clone: Compared with germline, one end of the junction differs, possibly owing to a read error. J is TRBJ2-7 and V is TRBV29-1; D perhaps matches TRBD2 (7 bases). The V gene's germline CDR1 is SQVTM and CDR2 ANQGSEA. The CDR3 length is 15 residues. This CDR3 is CSVEEDGGRTYEQYF. The CDR3 region has the DNA TGCAGCGTTGAAGAGGACGGGGGGCGTACCTACGAGCAATACTTC.

The chain recombines TRBV30 with TRBJ2-5; D is ambiguous. Matching the DNA end better, TRBJ2-7 makes the J call doubtful. This CDR3 is 13 amino acids long. Germline CDR1 is GTSNPN and CDR2 is SVGIG (reference sequence). In DNA, the CDR3 is TGTGCCTGGAGTGGCACGGGCGGCGACGAGCAGTACTTC. Translation: CAWSGTGGDEQYF.

V gene TRBV5-1 combines with J gene TRBJ2-2, with 9 bases fitting TRBD1. Trimming at V came to 3 bases and at J to 3 bases, leaving 6 bases not matched to a gene. The CDR3 sequence is 16 residues long. CDR1 is SGHRS and CDR2 is YFSETQ in the germline V gene. The CDR3 DNA follows: TGCGCCAGCAGCTCCGACAGGGGGATATACACCGGGGAGCTGTTTTTT. This sequence encodes CASSSDRGIYTGELFF. The full variable domain, with the rest looked up from reference TRBV5-1 and TRBJ2-2, is KAGVTQTPRYLIKTRGQQVTLSCSPISGHRSVSWYQQTPGQGLQFLFEYFSETQRNKGNFPGRFSGRQFSNSRSEMNVSTLELGDSALYLCASSSDRGIYTGELFFGEGSRLTVL.

The rearrangement links TRBV4-1 to TRBJ2-5; either TRBD1 or TRBD2 may supply D (5 bases each). CDR1 is MGHRA and CDR2 is YSYEKL in the germline V gene. CDR3 length: 16 residues. Trimming took off 5 bases at V and 3 bases at J, with 19 bases between the two ends. The chain's CDR3 is CASSNRDPAWKETQYF. As DNA, the CDR3 is TGCGCCAGCAGCAACCGGGACCCAGCGTGGAAAGAGACCCAGTACTTC.

The CDR3, as DNA: TGTGCCAGCAGCCTCCAACCGAGGACTGAAGCTTTCTTT. Encoded protein: CASSLQPRTEAFF. The chain uses TRBV14 and TRBJ1-1; no firm D call. This CDR3 has 13 amino acids. Looked up from germline, CDR1 is SGHDN and CDR2 is FVKESK. V lost 4 bases and J lost 5, with 11 bases in between.

The chain is built from TRBV19 and TRBJ2-7; tentative D call: TRBD2 (6 bases). The CDR3 spans 16 residues. V was pared by 3 bases and J by 0 bases, with 15 bases between. Germline V gene sequence: CDR1 LNHDA, CDR2 SQIVND (reference sequence). The CDR3 DNA sequence: TGTGCCAGTAGTATTGGGGCTGGCGGGGACTCCTACGAGCAGTACTTC. Its translation is CASSIGAGGDSYEQYF.

The chain is built from TRBV5-4 and TRBJ1-4, with a weak D call TRBD1 (5 bases). Germline CDR1 reads SGHNT; CDR2 reads YYREEE (reference sequence). V was pared by 4 bases and J by 0 bases, with 10 bases between. CDR3 size: 15 residues. The CDR3 DNA is TGTGCCAGCAGCACGGGACGTGCAACTAATGAAAAACTGTTTTTT. Translating gives CASSTGRATNEKLFF. The entire variable domain, with the rest obtained from reference TRBV5-4 and TRBJ1-4, is as follows: ETGVTQSPTHLIKTRGQQVTLRCSSQSGHNTVSWYQQALGQGPQFIFQYYREEENGRGNFPPRFSGLQFPNYSSELNVNALELDDSALYLCASSTGRATNEKLFFGSGTQLSVL.

The CDR3 region is CASSQAEITALTSNTEAFF. The CDR3 region has the DNA TGCGCCAGCAGCCAAGCGGAAATCACTGCCCTTACCTCGAACACTGAAGCTTTCTTT. J is TRBJ1-1 and V is TRBV4-1, with unresolved D. V lost 1 base and J lost 1, with 22 bases in between. Looked up from germline, CDR1 is MGHRA and CDR2 is YSYEKL. The CDR3 runs 19 residues.

This clone is medium-sized within its sample. The J gene is TRBJ2-4, the V gene TRBV28; no firm D call. Germline-derived CDR1 and CDR2 are MDHEN and SYDVKM. The CDR3 extends over 16 amino acids. The ends were cut back, 3 bases at V and 0 bases at J, with 12 bases in the middle. As DNA, the CDR3 is TGTGCCAGCAGTTTTGGTTTCAGGCTAGCCAAAAACATTCAGTACTTC. Protein sequence: CASSFGFRLAKNIQYF.

This clone occurred a few times. CDR3 protein: CASSLTSGSSREQFF. The CDR3 DNA is TGCGCCAGCAGCCTGACTAGCGGGTCCTCGCGTGAGCAGTTCTTC. This sequence joins TRBV4-1 and TRBJ2-1, with 10 bases lining up with TRBD2. CDR3 length: 15 residues. Trimming removed 4 bases from V and 9 bases from J; junction bases left unmatched: 9. In germline, CDR1 is MGHRA, CDR2 YSYEKL.